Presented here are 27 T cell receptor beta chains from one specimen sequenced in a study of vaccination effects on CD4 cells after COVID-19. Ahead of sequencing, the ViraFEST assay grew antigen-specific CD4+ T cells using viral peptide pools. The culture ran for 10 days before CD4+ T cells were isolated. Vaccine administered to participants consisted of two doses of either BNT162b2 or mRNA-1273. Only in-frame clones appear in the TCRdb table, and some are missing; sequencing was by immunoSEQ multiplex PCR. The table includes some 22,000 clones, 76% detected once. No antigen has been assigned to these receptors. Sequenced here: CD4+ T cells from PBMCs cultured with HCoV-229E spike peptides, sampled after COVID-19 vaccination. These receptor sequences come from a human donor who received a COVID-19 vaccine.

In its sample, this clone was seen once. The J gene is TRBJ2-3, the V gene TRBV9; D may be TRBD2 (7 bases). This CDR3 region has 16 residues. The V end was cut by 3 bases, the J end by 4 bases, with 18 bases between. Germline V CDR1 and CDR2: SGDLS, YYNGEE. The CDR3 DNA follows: TGTGCCAGCAGCGCCTCGGGGGGCTTCATCGCAGATACGCAGTATTTT. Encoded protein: CASSASGGFIADTQYF. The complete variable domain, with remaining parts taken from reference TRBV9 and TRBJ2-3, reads DSGVTQTPKHLITATGQRVTLRCSPRSGDLSVYWYQQSLDQGLQFLIQYYNGEERAKGNILERFSAQQFPDLHSELNLSSLELGDSALYFCASSASGGFIADTQYFGPGTRLTVL.

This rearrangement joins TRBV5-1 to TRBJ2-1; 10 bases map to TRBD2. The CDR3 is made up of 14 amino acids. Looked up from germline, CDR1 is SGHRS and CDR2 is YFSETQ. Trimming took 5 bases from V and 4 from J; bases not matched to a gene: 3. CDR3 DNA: TGCGCCAGCAGACTAGCGGGGATATACAATGAGCAGTTCTTC. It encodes CASRLAGIYNEQFF. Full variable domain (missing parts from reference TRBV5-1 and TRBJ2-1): KAGVTQTPRYLIKTRGQQVTLSCSPISGHRSVSWYQQTPGQGLQFLFEYFSETQRNKGNFPGRFSGRQFSNSRSEMNVSTLELGDSALYLCASRLAGIYNEQFFGPGTRLTVL.

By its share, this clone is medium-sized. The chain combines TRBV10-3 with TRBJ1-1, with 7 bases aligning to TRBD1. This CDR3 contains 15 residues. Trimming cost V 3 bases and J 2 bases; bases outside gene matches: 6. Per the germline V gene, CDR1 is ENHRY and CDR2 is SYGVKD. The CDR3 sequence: CAISDSGTVNTEAFF. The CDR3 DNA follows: TGTGCCATCAGTGATTCCGGGACAGTAAACACTGAAGCTTTCTTT.

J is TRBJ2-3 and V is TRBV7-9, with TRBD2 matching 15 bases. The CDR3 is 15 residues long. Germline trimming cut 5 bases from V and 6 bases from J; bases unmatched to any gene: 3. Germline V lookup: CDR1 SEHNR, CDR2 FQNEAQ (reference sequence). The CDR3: CASSRGTSGGDTQYF. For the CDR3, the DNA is TGTGCCAGCAGCCGCGGGACTAGCGGGGGGGATACGCAGTATTTT.

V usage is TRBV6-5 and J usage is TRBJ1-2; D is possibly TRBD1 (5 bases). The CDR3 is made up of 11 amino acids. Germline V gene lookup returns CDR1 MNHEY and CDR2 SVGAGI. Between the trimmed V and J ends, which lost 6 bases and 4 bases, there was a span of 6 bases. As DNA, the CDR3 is TGTGCCAGCAGGGGACTCTATGGCTACACCTTC. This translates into CASRGLYGYTF.

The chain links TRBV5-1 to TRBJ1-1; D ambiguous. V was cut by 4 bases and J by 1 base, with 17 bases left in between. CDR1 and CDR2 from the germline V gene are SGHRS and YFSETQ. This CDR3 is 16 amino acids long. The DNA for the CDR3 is TGCGCCAGCAGCCCATCCGGCTTTTTTGGGAACACTGAAGCTTTCTTT. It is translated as CASSPSGFFGNTEAFF.

CDR3 sequence: CASRPTDQFEQYF. In nucleotides, the CDR3 is TGTGCCAGCAGACCTACGGACCAGTTCGAGCAGTACTTC. The J gene is TRBJ2-7, the V gene TRBV12-3 or TRBV12-4; no firm D call. The CDR3 totals 13 residues. V lost 6 bases and J lost 6, with 15 bases in between.

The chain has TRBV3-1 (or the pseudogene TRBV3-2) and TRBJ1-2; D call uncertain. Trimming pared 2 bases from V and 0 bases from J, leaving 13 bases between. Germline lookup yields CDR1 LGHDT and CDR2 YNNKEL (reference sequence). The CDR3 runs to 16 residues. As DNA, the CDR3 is TGTGCCAGCAGCCAAAGTCCTGGACTTACTAACTATGGCTACACCTTC. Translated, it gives CASSQSPGLTNYGYTF.

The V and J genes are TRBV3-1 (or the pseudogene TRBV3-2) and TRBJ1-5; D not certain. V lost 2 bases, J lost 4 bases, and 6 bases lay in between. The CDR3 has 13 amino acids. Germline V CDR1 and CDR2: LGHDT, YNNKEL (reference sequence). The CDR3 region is CASSQSGNQPQHF. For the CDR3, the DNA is TGTGCCAGCAGCCAATCTGGGAATCAGCCCCAGCATTTT.

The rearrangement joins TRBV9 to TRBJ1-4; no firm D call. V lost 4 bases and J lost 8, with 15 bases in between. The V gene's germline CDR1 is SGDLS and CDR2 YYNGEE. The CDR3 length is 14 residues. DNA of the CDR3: TGTGCCAGCAGCCTTTCACAAGGAAGCGAAAAACTGTTTTTT. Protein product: CASSLSQGSEKLFF.

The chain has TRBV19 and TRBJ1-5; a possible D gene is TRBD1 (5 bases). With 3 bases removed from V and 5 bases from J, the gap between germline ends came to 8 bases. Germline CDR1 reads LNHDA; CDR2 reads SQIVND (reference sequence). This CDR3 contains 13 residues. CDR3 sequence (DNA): TGTGCCAGTAGTATTACAGGTGATCAGCCCCAGCATTTT. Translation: CASSITGDQPQHF.

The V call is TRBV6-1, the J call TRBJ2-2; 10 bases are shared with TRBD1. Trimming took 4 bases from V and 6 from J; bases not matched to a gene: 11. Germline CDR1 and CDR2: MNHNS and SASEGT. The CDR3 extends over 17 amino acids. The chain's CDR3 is CASSVTWTGGKSGELFF. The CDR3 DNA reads TGTGCCAGCAGTGTAACCTGGACAGGGGGTAAATCCGGGGAGCTGTTTTTT.

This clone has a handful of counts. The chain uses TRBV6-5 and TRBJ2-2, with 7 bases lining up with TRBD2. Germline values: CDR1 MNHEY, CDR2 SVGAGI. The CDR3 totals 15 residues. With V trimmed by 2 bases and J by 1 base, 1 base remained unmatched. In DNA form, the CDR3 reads TGTGCCAGCAGTTACGGCGGGGGGAACACCGGGGAGCTGTTTTTT. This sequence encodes CASSYGGGNTGELFF.

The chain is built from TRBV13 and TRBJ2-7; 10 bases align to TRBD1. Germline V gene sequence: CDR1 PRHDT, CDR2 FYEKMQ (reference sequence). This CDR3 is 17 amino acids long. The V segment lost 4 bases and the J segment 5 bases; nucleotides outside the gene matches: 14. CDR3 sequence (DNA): TGTGCCAGCAGCTACCCGACCGGGACAGGGGCCCGAAACGAGCAGTACTTC. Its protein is CASSYPTGTGARNEQYF.

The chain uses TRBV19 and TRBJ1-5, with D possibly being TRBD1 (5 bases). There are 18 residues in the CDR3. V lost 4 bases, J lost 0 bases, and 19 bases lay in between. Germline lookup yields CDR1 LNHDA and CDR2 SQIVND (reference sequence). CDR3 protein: CASSNYAWEGISNQPQHF. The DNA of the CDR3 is TGTGCCAGTAGTAATTATGCCTGGGAGGGGATTAGCAATCAGCCCCAGCATTTT.

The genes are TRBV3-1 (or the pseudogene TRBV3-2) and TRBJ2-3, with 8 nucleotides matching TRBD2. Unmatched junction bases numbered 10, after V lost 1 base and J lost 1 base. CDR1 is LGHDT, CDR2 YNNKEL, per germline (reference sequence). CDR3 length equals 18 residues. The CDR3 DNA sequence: TGTGCCAGCAGCCAAGGGGATAGCGGGGAGTGGGGCACAGATACGCAGTATTTT. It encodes CASSQGDSGEWGTDTQYF.

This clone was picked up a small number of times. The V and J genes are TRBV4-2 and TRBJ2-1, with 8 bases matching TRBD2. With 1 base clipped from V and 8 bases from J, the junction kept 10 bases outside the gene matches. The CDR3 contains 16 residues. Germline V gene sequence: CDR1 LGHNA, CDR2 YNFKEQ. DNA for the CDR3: TGTGCCAGCAGCCAAGGCGGCGCTAGCGGGTATCATGAGCAGTTCTTC. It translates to CASSQGGASGYHEQFF.

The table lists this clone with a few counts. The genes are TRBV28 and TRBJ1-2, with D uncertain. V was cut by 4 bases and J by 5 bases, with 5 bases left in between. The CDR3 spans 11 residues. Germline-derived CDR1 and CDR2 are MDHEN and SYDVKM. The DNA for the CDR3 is TGTGCCAGCAGTTCTAGATATGGCTACACCTTC. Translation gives CASSSRYGYTF.

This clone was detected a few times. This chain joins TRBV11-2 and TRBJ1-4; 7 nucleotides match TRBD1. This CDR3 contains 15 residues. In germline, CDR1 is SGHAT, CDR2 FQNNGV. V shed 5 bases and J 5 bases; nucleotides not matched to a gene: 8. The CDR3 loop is CASSTRTGLNEKLFF. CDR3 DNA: TGTGCCAGCAGCACCCGGACAGGACTGAATGAAAAACTGTTTTTT.

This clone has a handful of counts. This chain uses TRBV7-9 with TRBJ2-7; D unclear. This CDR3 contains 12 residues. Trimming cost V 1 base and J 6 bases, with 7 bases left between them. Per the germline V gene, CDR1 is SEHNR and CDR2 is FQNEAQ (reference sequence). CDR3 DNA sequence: TGTGCCAGCAGCTTAGTCGAAGCCGAGCAGTACTTC. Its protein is CASSLVEAEQYF.

As DNA, the CDR3 is TGCGCCAGCAGCCAAGCTAGCGGCCCTAACAATGAGCAGTTCTTC. This translates into CASSQASGPNNEQFF. This chain joins TRBV4-1 and TRBJ2-1, with 7 positions matching TRBD2. The CDR3 runs 15 residues. The V gene end was trimmed by 1 base and the J gene end by 5 bases; junction bases not matched to a gene: 5. From germline, CDR1 is MGHRA and CDR2 YSYEKL.

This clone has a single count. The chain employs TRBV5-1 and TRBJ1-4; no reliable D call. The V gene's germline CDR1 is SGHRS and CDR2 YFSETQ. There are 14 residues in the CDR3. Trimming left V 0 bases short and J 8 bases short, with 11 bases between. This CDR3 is CASSLGGDSEKLFF. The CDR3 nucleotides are TGCGCCAGCAGCTTGGGTGGGGATTCGGAAAAACTGTTTTTT.

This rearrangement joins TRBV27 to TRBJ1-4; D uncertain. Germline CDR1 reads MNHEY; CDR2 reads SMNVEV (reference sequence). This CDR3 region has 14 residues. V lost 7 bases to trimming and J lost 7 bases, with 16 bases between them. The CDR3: CASKKDLSGEKLFF. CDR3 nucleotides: TGTGCCAGCAAGAAGGACTTATCGGGTGAAAAACTGTTTTTT.

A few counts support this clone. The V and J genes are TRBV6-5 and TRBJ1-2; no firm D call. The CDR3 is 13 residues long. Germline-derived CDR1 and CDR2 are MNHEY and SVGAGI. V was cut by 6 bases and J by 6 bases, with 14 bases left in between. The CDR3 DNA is TGTGCCAGCAGGTATGCACTGGAAGATGGCTACACCTTC. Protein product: CASRYALEDGYTF.

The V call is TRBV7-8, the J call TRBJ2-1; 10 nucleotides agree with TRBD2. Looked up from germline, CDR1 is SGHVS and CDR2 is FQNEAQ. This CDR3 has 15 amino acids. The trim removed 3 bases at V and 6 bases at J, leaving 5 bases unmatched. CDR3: CASSFQRGGRNEQFF. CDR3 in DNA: TGTGCCAGCAGCTTCCAGCGGGGGGGCCGCAATGAGCAGTTCTTC.

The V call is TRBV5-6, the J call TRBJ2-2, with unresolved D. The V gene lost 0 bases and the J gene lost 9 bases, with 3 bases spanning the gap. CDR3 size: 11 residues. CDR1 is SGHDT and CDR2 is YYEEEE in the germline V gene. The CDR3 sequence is CASSLARELFF. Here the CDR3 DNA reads TGTGCCAGCAGCTTGGCGCGGGAGCTGTTTTTT.

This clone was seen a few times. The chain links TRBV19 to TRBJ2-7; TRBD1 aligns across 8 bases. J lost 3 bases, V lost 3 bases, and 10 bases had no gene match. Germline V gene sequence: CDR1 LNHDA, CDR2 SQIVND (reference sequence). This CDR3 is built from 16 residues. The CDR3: CASSILGTGLDYEQYF. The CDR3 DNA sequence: TGTGCCAGTAGTATCCTCGGGACAGGCCTAGACTACGAGCAGTACTTC.